This is a list of T cell receptor beta chains from one sample in a study of PD-1 blockade in classical Hodgkin lymphoma. Produced via immunoSEQ multiplex PCR; TCRdb's table is partial and in-frame only. This table has tens of thousands of clones, around 90% appearing once. This sample comprised peripheral blood mononuclear cells (PBMCs), obtained before the fourth cycle of nivolumab. These receptors originate from a human donor with classical Hodgkin lymphoma. The CDR3 runs from the conserved cysteine through the conserved F or W. D genes are given only for firm matches. A clone size is listed for some rows: how often the clone was seen (once, few, many), or a class if it is expanded.

V gene	clone size	D gene	J gene	CDR3 DNA	CDR3 protein
TRBV7-8	.	.	TRBJ1-5	TGTGCCAGCAGCTTAGTAGGAGCCGAAGGGCAGCCCCAGCATTTT	CASSLVGAEGQPQHF
TRBV7-6	.	.	TRBJ2-7	TGTGCCAGCAGCTTAATCGGGGGTTATCCCCTCCCCTGGGAGCAGTACTTC	CASSLIGGYPLPWEQYF
TRBV6-1	.	.	TRBJ1-5	TGTGCCAGCAGGACACTCCTCTGGCAGCCCCAGCATTTT	CASRTLLWQPQHF
TRBV5-5	.	.	TRBJ1-1	TGTGCCAGCAGCTCAACCGGGGACACTGAAGCTTTCTTT	CASSSTGDTEAFF
TRBV4-2	.	.	TRBJ2-3	TGTGCCAGCAGCCAAGATCACCGGGATACGCAGTATTTT	CASSQDHRDTQYF
TRBV18	.	.	TRBJ2-7	TGTGCCAGCTCATCGGGACTCATCGGCAACGAGCAGTACTTC	CASSSGLIGNEQYF
TRBV19	.	.	TRBJ1-4	TGTGCCAGTAGCTTTACCAGAATCCGGGACACCCCACAGGGCGAAAAACTGTTTTTT	CASSFTRIRDTPQGEKLFF
TRBV5-1	.	.	TRBJ1-4	TGCGCCAGCAGCCCCGGACAGAGTAATGAAAAACTGTTTTTT	CASSPGQSNEKLFF
TRBV9	.	.	TRBJ2-5	TGTGCCAGCAGCGCGGGGTGGGAGACAGCTGGAGAGACCCAGTACTTC	CASSAGWETAGETQYF
TRBV5-4	.	TRBD1	TRBJ2-3	TGTGCCAGCAGCTTAGGACAGGGTTCGGGAGATACGCAGTATTTT	CASSLGQGSGDTQYF
TRBV30	.	.	TRBJ1-6	TGTGCCTGGAGTGTAACTAGAAATTCACCCCTCCACTTT	CAWSVTRNSPLHF
TRBV4-1	.	.	TRBJ1-1	TGCGCCAGCAGATCGAGCGGGAACACTGAAGCTTTCTTT	CASRSSGNTEAFF
TRBV2	.	.	TRBJ2-7	TGTGCCAGCAGTGAAAGGGGACCCCCTCCATACGAGCAGTACTTC	CASSERGPPPYEQYF
TRBV7-2	.	.	TRBJ2-7	TGTGCCAGCAGCCAGATTACCGCCTCCTACGAGCAGTACTTC	CASSQITASYEQYF
TRBV19	.	.	TRBJ2-4	TGTGCCAGTAGGCTATCAGGGTTTCCCTCAAACATTCAGTACTTC	CASRLSGFPSNIQYF
TRBV30	.	.	TRBJ2-2	TGTGCCTGGAGGGCCCCAGCCGCGGGGGAGCTGTTTTTT	CAWRAPAAGELFF
TRBV27	.	.	TRBJ1-2	TGTGCCAGCAGTTTCGACGTAGCGACACCGTATGGCTACACCTTC	CASSFDVATPYGYTF
TRBV7-9	.	.	TRBJ1-2	TGTGCCAGCAGCTCTCAGGGCCCAGGGGGCTACACCTTC	CASSSQGPGGYTF
TRBV14	.	TRBD1	TRBJ1-2	TGTGCCAGCAGCCAAACGACAGGGGATGGCTACACCTTC	CASSQTTGDGYTF
TRBV6-5	.	TRBD2	TRBJ2-3	TGTGCCAGCAGTTACTCGGGCGGGGGAGGGGATACGCAGTATTTT	CASSYSGGGGDTQYF
TRBV29-1	.	.	TRBJ1-1	TGCAGCGTTGAGCCGCGGGGGGTAACTGAAGCTTTCTTT	CSVEPRGVTEAFF
TRBV13	.	.	TRBJ2-1	TGTGCCAGCAGCCACCCGGGGGACCACAATGAGCAGTTCTTC	CASSHPGDHNEQFF
TRBV5-1	few	.	TRBJ2-3	TGCGCCAGCAGCTTGGCGGGTCGTTCGAGACCAGATACGCAGTATTTT	CASSLAGRSRPDTQYF
TRBV6-5	once	.	TRBJ1-6	TGTGCCAGCAGCTCGGTTTCGGATAATTCACCCCTCCACTTT	CASSSVSDNSPLHF
TRBV7-6	.	.	TRBJ2-7	TGTGCCAGCAGCCGGGGTGGGAGCTACGAGCAGTACTTC	CASSRGGSYEQYF
TRBV14	.	.	TRBJ1-2	TGTGCCAGCAGCCACAGCATATCCTATGGCTACACCTTC	CASSHSISYGYTF
TRBV27	.	.	TRBJ2-7	TGTGCCAGCAGTTCCACTCAGGGATTCCCTCGCGAGCAGTACTTC	CASSSTQGFPREQYF
TRBV6-6	.	.	TRBJ1-1	TGTGCCAGCAGAGATATAGCCAGCCTGAACACTGAAGCTTTCTTT	CASRDIASLNTEAFF
TRBV7-2	.	.	TRBJ1-2	TGTGCCAGCAGCTTACCCTGGTCCGGGTATAGCTATGGCTACACCTTC	CASSLPWSGYSYGYTF
TRBV2	.	.	TRBJ1-6	TGTGCCAGCAGTGAAGACAGTCAAAATTCACCCCTCCACTTT	CASSEDSQNSPLHF
TRBV6-5	.	.	TRBJ2-7	TGTGCCAGCAGCCCCGGCCCCCTCGGGGAGCAGTACTTC	CASSPGPLGEQYF
TRBV30	once	.	TRBJ1-1	TGTGCCTGCGCAGGGACTGCAACAGGTGAAGCTTTCTTT	CACAGTATGEAFF
TRBV27	once	.	TRBJ1-1	TGTGCCAGCAGTAGCTGGGGGATGAACACTGAAGCTTTCTTT	CASSSWGMNTEAFF
TRBV7-9	.	TRBD2	TRBJ2-3	TGTGCCAGCAGCTTAAAGGTTAGCGGGAATACAGATACGCAGTATTTT	CASSLKVSGNTDTQYF
TRBV30	.	.	TRBJ2-1	TGTGCCTGGAGTGTCACATACAATGAGCAGTTCTTC	CAWSVTYNEQFF
TRBV12-5	.	TRBD2	TRBJ2-3	TGTGCTAGTGGTTTGGGACTAGCGGAGACCACAGATACGCAGTATTTT	CASGLGLAETTDTQYF
TRBV5-1	.	.	TRBJ2-3	TGCGCCAGCAGCACTCGACAGGTAGTGGCGGATACGCAGTATTTT	CASSTRQVVADTQYF
TRBV27	.	.	TRBJ2-1	TGTGCCAGCAGTACGACTAGCAATGAGCAGTTCTTC	CASSTTSNEQFF
TRBV6-6	.	TRBD1	TRBJ1-6	TGTGCCAGCAGCCCCGGGACAGGGTTAGCACCCCTCCACTTT	CASSPGTGLAPLHF
TRBV5-1	.	TRBD1	TRBJ1-1	TGCGCCAGCAGCTTACTGACAGGGGGGAGCACTGAAGCTTTCTTT	CASSLLTGGSTEAFF
TRBV18	.	TRBD2	TRBJ2-1	TGTGCCAGCTCGCCAAGAGCGGGGGGCACCTCCTACAATGAGCAGTTCTTC	CASSPRAGGTSYNEQFF
TRBV30	.	TRBD1	TRBJ1-3	TGTGCCTGGAGCGCAGGGGGCTCTGGAAACACCATATATTTT	CAWSAGGSGNTIYF
TRBV2	.	.	TRBJ2-3	TGTGCCAGCATAGGTACAGATACGCAGTATTTT	CASIGTDTQYF
TRBV2	few	.	TRBJ1-6	TGTGCCAGCAGTGAATCAGGGCGTAATTCACCCCTCCACTTT	CASSESGRNSPLHF
TRBV6-5	once	.	TRBJ1-3	TGTGCCAGCAGTGAGGGGTCTGGAAACACCATATATTTT	CASSEGSGNTIYF
TRBV11-2	.	TRBD1	TRBJ1-2	TGTGCCAGCAGCTTTGTCAGGGGGGATGGCTACACCTTC	CASSFVRGDGYTF
TRBV7-9	.	.	TRBJ1-1	TGTGCCAGCAGCTTAGGGCTGGGTCCTGTGAACACTGAAGCTTTCTTT	CASSLGLGPVNTEAFF
TRBV30	.	.	TRBJ1-1	TGTGCCTGGAAATACGGGGGTAAGGGCACTGAAGCTTTCTTT	CAWKYGGKGTEAFF
TRBV2	.	.	TRBJ2-1	TGTGCCAGCAGTGAAGCGCTGGTGTTTTGGGAGCAGTTCTTC	CASSEALVFWEQFF
TRBV5-1	.	TRBD2	TRBJ2-5	TGCGCCAGCAGCTTGAGGTTTAGCGGGTATGAGGAGACCCAGTACTTC	CASSLRFSGYEETQYF
TRBV6-1	few	.	TRBJ1-6	TGTGCCAGCAGTGACAGGACTAATTCACCCCTCCACTTT	CASSDRTNSPLHF
TRBV30	.	.	TRBJ1-2	TGTGCCTCCCTAAGGGTGATGGGGAGCAACTATGGCTACACCTTC	CASLRVMGSNYGYTF
TRBV2	.	.	TRBJ1-2	TGTGCCAGCAGTGAAGCGCAGGCAGGGGTTAGCGGCTACACCTTC	CASSEAQAGVSGYTF